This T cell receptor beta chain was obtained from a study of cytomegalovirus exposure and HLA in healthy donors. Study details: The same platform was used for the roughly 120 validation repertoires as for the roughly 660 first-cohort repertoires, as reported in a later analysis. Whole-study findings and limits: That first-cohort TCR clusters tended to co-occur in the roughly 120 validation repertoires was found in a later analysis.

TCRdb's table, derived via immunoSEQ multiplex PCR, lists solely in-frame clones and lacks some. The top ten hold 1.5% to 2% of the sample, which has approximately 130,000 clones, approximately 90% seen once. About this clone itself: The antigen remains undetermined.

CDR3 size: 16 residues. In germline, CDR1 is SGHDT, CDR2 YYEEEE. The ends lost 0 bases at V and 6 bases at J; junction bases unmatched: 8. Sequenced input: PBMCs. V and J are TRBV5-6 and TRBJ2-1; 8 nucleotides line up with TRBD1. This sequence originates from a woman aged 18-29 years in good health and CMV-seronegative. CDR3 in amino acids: CASSLVWQGAINEQFF. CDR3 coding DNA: TGTGCCAGCAGCTTGGTTTGGCAGGGGGCCATCAATGAGCAGTTCTTC.